One and the same sample provided the 11 T cell receptor beta chains below, sequenced in a study of T cell responses to AZD1222 COVID-19 vaccine. This table comes from immunoSEQ multiplex PCR, and its TCRdb copy is limited to in-frame clones, with some not included. The sample carries tens of thousands of clones, over 85% recorded once. Sequenced material: peripheral blood, taken on day 0 of AZD1222 vaccination. These receptors were collected from an adult in good health.

The chain combines TRBV19 with TRBJ1-4, with D possibly matching TRBD1 (6 bases). The CDR3 consists of 17 residues. CDR1 and CDR2 from the germline V gene are LNHDA and SQIVND (reference sequence). The V end lost 7 bases, the J end lost 8 bases, and 26 bases lay between the germline ends. CDR3 bases: TGTGCCAGTAACTTGGGGCAGGGGCCTTCGGGCCGAGAAAAACTGTTTTTT. It yields the protein CASNLGQGPSGREKLFF.

The chain uses TRBV18 and TRBJ2-2; D gene uncertain. Germline V CDR1 and CDR2: KGHSH, LQKENI. V was cut by 4 bases and J by 0 bases, with 6 bases left in between. The CDR3 length is 14 residues. CDR3 nucleotides: TGTGCCAGCTCACTAAGAACGAACACCGGGGAGCTGTTTTTT. Translated: CASSLRTNTGELFF.

This chain links TRBV25-1 with TRBJ1-5; 7 bases map to TRBD1. CDR1 and CDR2 (germline): MGHDK, SYGVNS. The junction had 16 bases not matched to a gene; V was cut back by 5 bases and J by 6 bases. This CDR3 contains 17 residues. This CDR3 is CASSPWTGDGLIQPQHF. DNA for the CDR3: TGTGCCAGCAGTCCTTGGACAGGCGACGGTTTGATTCAGCCCCAGCATTTT. The full variable domain, rest sourced from reference TRBV25-1 and TRBJ1-5, is EADIYQTPRYLVIGTGKKITLECSQTMGHDKMYWYQQDPGMELHLIHYSYGVNSTEKGDLSSESTVSRIRTEHFPLTLESARPSHTSQYLCASSPWTGDGLIQPQHFGDGTRLSIL.

The chain employs TRBV5-1 and TRBJ1-3; tentative D call: TRBD1 (6 bases). The V end lost 4 bases, the J end lost 3 bases, and 14 bases lay between the germline ends. Germline V gives CDR1 SGHRS, CDR2 YFSETQ. The CDR3 length is 15 residues. The CDR3 nucleotides read TGCGCCAGCAGCCCTGGGGGGGCAGGTGGAAACACCATATATTTT. Its protein product is CASSPGGAGGNTIYF.

The chain employs TRBV3-1 (or the pseudogene TRBV3-2) and TRBJ1-2; D unresolved. This CDR3 is 13 amino acids long. V lost 1 base to trimming and J lost 8 bases, with 11 bases between them. Germline V CDR1 and CDR2: LGHDT, YNNKEL (reference sequence). CDR3 residues: CASSQVRAGGYTF. CDR3 DNA sequence: TGTGCCAGCAGCCAAGTCCGGGCGGGGGGCTACACCTTC.

The CDR3 is CASSVASLASGRKETQYF. In DNA, the CDR3 is TGTGCCAGCAGCGTAGCTTCTTTGGCGAGCGGGAGGAAAGAGACCCAGTACTTC. The V gene is TRBV9, the J gene TRBJ2-5; 9 bases are a match to TRBD2. Germline trimming cut 0 bases from V and 3 bases from J; bases unmatched to any gene: 12. CDR1 and CDR2 from the germline V gene are SGDLS and YYNGEE. The CDR3 is made up of 18 amino acids.

This chain links TRBV7-2 with TRBJ1-5; D unclear. CDR3 size: 16 residues. The ends were cut back, 4 bases at V and 3 bases at J, with 16 bases in the middle. CDR1 is SGHTA and CDR2 is FQGNSA in the germline V gene. CDR3 nucleotide sequence: TGTGCCAGCAGCTACGCGAGTCCCACCCTCAATCAGCCCCAGCATTTT. Translation: CASSYASPTLNQPQHF.

The J gene is TRBJ2-7, the V gene TRBV6-1, with D possibly TRBD1 on 6 matching bases. Per the germline V gene, CDR1 is MNHNS and CDR2 is SASEGT. V lost 2 bases and J lost 2, with 7 bases in between. The length of the CDR3 is 13 residues. The CDR3 DNA is TGTGCCAGCAGTGAAAGGGGGACCTACGAGCAGTACTTC. Translating gives CASSERGTYEQYF.

The chain employs TRBV25-1 and TRBJ1-2; D ambiguous. The CDR3 covers 12 residues. V shed 3 bases and J shed 4 bases, with 6 bases lying between them. Germline values: CDR1 MGHDK, CDR2 SYGVNS. CDR3 protein: CASSDGGYGYTF. The CDR3 DNA follows: TGTGCCAGCAGTGATGGAGGCTATGGCTACACCTTC.

The chain employs TRBV10-2 and TRBJ1-5; maybe TRBD1 (6 bases). V shed 2 bases and J shed 3 bases, with 14 bases lying between them. Germline V gene data show CDR1 as WSHSY and CDR2 as SAAADI. The CDR3 loop spans 16 amino acids. CDR3 nucleotide sequence: TGCGCCAGCAGTGAGGGGCAGGGGCGGCTCAATCAGCCCCAGCATTTT. This gives the protein CASSEGQGRLNQPQHF.

The rearrangement uses TRBV28 and TRBJ2-7; 7 bases align to TRBD1. CDR3 size: 15 residues. The V and J ends lost 3 bases and 4 bases, in that order; junction bases with no gene match: 9. CDR1 is MDHEN and CDR2 is SYDVKM in the germline V gene. The DNA for the CDR3 is TGTGCCAGCAGTTTGGGGGACAGAAACTCGTACGAGCAGTACTTC. Amino acids: CASSLGDRNSYEQYF.